This record concerns one T cell receptor (beta chain) sequence. The source of the sample is a study of blood T cell repertoires in COVID-19. Produced via immunoSEQ multiplex PCR; TCRdb's table is partial and in-frame only. The data show some 330,000 clones, about 89% seen once. Germline V gene data show CDR1 as SGDLS and CDR2 as YYNGEE. The length of the CDR3 is 12 residues. Between the trimmed V and J ends, which lost 10 bases and 2 bases, there was a span of 13 bases. The chain is built from TRBV9 and TRBJ2-7; D perhaps matches TRBD2 (6 bases). The sequence was obtained from a man aged 40-49 years in a cohort exposed to, infected with or recovered from COVID-19 (not recorded which). Sequencing used PBMCs or T cells enriched from blood (not recorded which). The CDR3 DNA reads as TGTGCCGTTAAGGAGGGGACCTACGAGCAGTACTTC. Protein product: CAVKEGTYEQYF.